Following are 8 T cell receptor beta chains from one sample sequenced in a study of blood T cell repertoires in COVID-19. The assay was immunoSEQ multiplex PCR, and TCRdb's table has in-frame clones only and misses some. The table includes 270,000 or so clones, roughly 93% detected once. The sequenced material came from PBMCs or T cells enriched from blood (not recorded which). Receptors originate from a woman between 40 and 55 years old with acute COVID-19.

For this clone: The sample contains more than one DNA sequence encoding this CDR3. The chain carries TRBV28 and TRBJ1-5; 11 positions match TRBD1. The length of the CDR3 is 14 residues. Germline V CDR1 and CDR2: MDHEN, SYDVKM. V was clipped by 3 bases and J by 6 bases; unmatched bases: 1. The CDR3 sequence: CASSLGQGGQPQHF. The CDR3 DNA reads TGTGCCAGCAGTTTGGGACAGGGGGGTCAGCCCCAGCATTTT.

The rearrangement links TRBV27 to TRBJ1-2, with a weak D call TRBD1 (6 bases). The V gene's germline CDR1 is MNHEY and CDR2 SMNVEV (reference sequence). Trimming pared 2 bases from V and 5 bases from J, leaving 12 bases between. The CDR3 is made up of 14 amino acids. The CDR3 protein is CASSLRGGGYGYTF. The CDR3 nucleotides are TGTGCCAGCAGTTTAAGGGGGGGAGGGTATGGCTACACCTTC.

CDR3 residues: CASSLDRSPEAFF. The CDR3 bases are TGTGCCAGCAGCTTAGATCGGTCCCCTGAAGCTTTCTTT. This sequence joins TRBV11-2 and TRBJ1-1; D is uncertain. This CDR3 comprises 13 residues. The V end was cut by 0 bases, the J end by 6 bases, with 8 bases between. In germline, CDR1 is SGHAT, CDR2 FQNNGV.

The gene calls are TRBV29-1 and TRBJ2-1; no reliable D call. The V and J ends lost 5 bases and 0 bases respectively, with 11 bases between them. Germline V lookup: CDR1 SQVTM, CDR2 ANQGSEA. This CDR3 is built from 14 residues. CDR3: CSVKRRSSYNEQFF. The CDR3 DNA reads TGCAGCGTTAAAAGGCGGAGCTCCTACAATGAGCAGTTCTTC.

The rearrangement joins TRBV28 to TRBJ1-5, with D possibly matching TRBD1 (5 bases). The germline gives CDR1 MDHEN, CDR2 SYDVKM. This CDR3 has 14 residues. Trimming removed 4 bases at V and 7 bases at J, with 14 bases between. The CDR3 protein is CASSSSGLEQPQHF. DNA for the CDR3: TGTGCCAGCAGTTCATCAGGGTTGGAACAGCCCCAGCATTTT.

This sequence joins TRBV18 and TRBJ2-3, with 9 nucleotides matching TRBD2. The CDR3 totals 17 residues. Looked up from germline, CDR1 is KGHSH and CDR2 is LQKENI. After removal of 3 bases from V and 0 bases from J, the junction contained 7 bases not matched to a gene. The CDR3: CASSPLPTSGSTDTQYF. CDR3 DNA sequence: TGTGCCAGCTCACCCCTCCCAACTAGCGGGAGCACAGATACGCAGTATTTT.

The chain combines TRBV28 with TRBJ2-7, with D tentatively TRBD1 (6 bases). V was trimmed by 3 bases and J by 4 bases, leaving 10 bases between them. The germline gives CDR1 MDHEN, CDR2 SYDVKM. The CDR3 runs 13 residues. The CDR3 loop reads CASSFNRVYEQYF. The CDR3 nucleotides are TGTGCCAGCAGTTTTAACAGGGTGTACGAGCAGTACTTC.

The rearrangement links TRBV9 to TRBJ2-2, with a tentative D call TRBD2 (5 bases). The germline V gene has CDR1 SGDLS and CDR2 YYNGEE. V was clipped by 4 bases and J by 6 bases, with 19 bases between them. This CDR3 spans 16 amino acids. CDR3 nucleotide sequence: TGTGCCAGCAGCACGGGCTGGCGGGTGATCGCCGGGGAGCTGTTTTTT. Protein: CASSTGWRVIAGELFF.